The rows below give T cell receptor beta chains drawn from one sample of a study of blood T cell repertoires in COVID-19. Profiled with immunoSEQ multiplex PCR; TCRdb holds only in-frame clones, not every one. The profile shows 150,000 to 200,000 clones, around 82% of them singletons. The sequenced sample was peripheral blood. All receptors derive from a man aged 55 to 70 with active or convalescent COVID-19. CDR3s include the opening cysteine and the closing phenylalanine or tryptophan.

TRBV28 CASSFRGSPLHF
TRBV11-3 CASSLDPTTIETQYF
TRBV5-1 CASSLGQGALDEQFF
TRBV21-1 CASSKWGIRSEKLFF
TRBV13 CASSPRVDYGYTF
TRBV5-8 CASSEGQVPLYEQYF
TRBV10-2 CASSESGSTQYF
TRBV6-6 CASSHRQGSGAEAFF
TRBV6-1 CASSEVATGAAYGYTF
TRBV5-4 CASSLRGTGGAEQYF
TRBV6-5 CASRPGGARNQPQHF
TRBV5-1 CASSLGVGAGTDTQYF
TRBV11-3 CASSLGASQTQYF
TRBV4-1 CASSQDPDGSSYEQYF
TRBV28 CASSPTKGQGSTGELFF
TRBV2 CASSEGSYGYTF
TRBV19 CASSAARMNTEAFF
TRBV19 CASSISQGADTQYF
TRBV7-8 CASVSGWNTEAFF
TRBV11-3 CASSINGGREKLFF
TRBV28 CASSTSGTGAYGYTF
TRBV10-1 CASSAGTGITGELFF
TRBV19 CASSLASETEAFF
TRBV10-1 CASSGGLAGGSSYNEQFF
TRBV4-1 CASSPLSAGNNQPQHF
TRBV18 CASSQDRVSYEQYF
TRBV11-2 CASSQGDTHYGYTF
TRBV2 CASSERRGGGDTQYF
TRBV2 CASNGAVTGGNTIYF
TRBV11-2 CASSLVFGGNTEAFF
TRBV3-1/TRBV3-2 CASSQPGWDGTATQYF
TRBV5-1 CASSSGANTGELFF
TRBV6-2/TRBV6-3 CASSYDSGGPREQYF
TRBV14 CASSQDLGLGEKLFF
TRBV18 CASSPPVAGDTDTQYF
TRBV5-1 CASSLGGGDGEAFF
TRBV7-6 CASSLEQGPRSALHF
TRBV4-1 CASSQTGYSTDTQYF
TRBV5-1 CASSLADRYNEQFF
TRBV5-1 CASSPGQESMNTEAFF
TRBV4-1 CASSQDRGLFF
TRBV19 CASSIVFSNQPQHF
TRBV7-7 CASSLGSGTSTDTQYF
TRBV7-2 CASSQSGVRTDTQYF
TRBV6-5 CASSYSGGEGYGYTF
TRBV24-1 CATSHRSGADTQYF
TRBV27 CASKGTETYEQYF
TRBV6-5 CASLLSAYEQYF
TRBV5-4 CASSLDPGRVEKLFF
TRBV6-5 CASSSTSGSSYEQYF
TRBV6-5 CASGVVTGPYEQYF
TRBV6-5 CASKADRGNYGYTF
TRBV19 CASSMRLAGPTDTQYF
TRBV6-5 CASRGSSYNEQFF
TRBV29-1 CSTSGLAGITDTQYF
TRBV6-9 CASSSYLKSEAFF